This T cell receptor beta chain was documented in a study of blood T cell repertoires in COVID-19. Across the study: The samples span acute and convalescent COVID-19 from the United States, Italy and Spain. The analysed material was cDNA or gDNA that came from T cells, B-cell-depleted T cells, or PBMCs.

As handled by the study authors: Nucleated cell number was recorded as an estimate derived from reference gene primer amplification. Sequenced by immunoSEQ multiplex PCR; TCRdb stores in-frame clones only, minus some. V and J calls and clone size are copied from that table; D and trimming were computed from the DNA. The sample shows about 160,000 clones, more than 75% of them seen only once. The CDR3 has 16 residues. Per the germline V gene, CDR1 is GTSNPN and CDR2 is SVGIG (reference sequence). The ends were cut back, 2 bases at V and 0 bases at J, with 17 bases in the middle. This clone was detected once. Seattle patients were enrolled while actively infected and followed longitudinally.

This TCR was sampled from a woman aged 70-85 years with COVID-19, enrolled during active disease. Sequenced sample: peripheral blood. The genes are TRBV30 and TRBJ2-7; TRBD1 is a possible D gene (6 bases). The CDR3 region has the DNA TGTGCCTGGAGTTTGGGACCCGGGACACGCTCCTACGAGCAGTACTTC. It codes for CAWSLGPGTRSYEQYF.